The 8 T cell receptor beta chains reported below all come from one sample, sequenced in a study of CD8 T cells in Susac syndrome. RNA was extracted with the RNeasy kit, and a quantity of roughly 0.45 to 1 ug was reverse transcribed using random hexamers. Each CDR3 protein gets one entry after TCRdb re-called the immunoSEQ multiplex PCR reads with MiXCR. The sample lists some 300,000 distinct CDR3 sequences; around 84% were seen once. Input material: CD8+ T cells from PBMCs. These receptors were taken from a human donor with multiple sclerosis.

This clonotype was found a few times. This chain links TRBV2 with TRBJ2-7; no clear D. This CDR3 spans 15 amino acids. Germline CDR1 reads SNHLY; CDR2 reads FYNNEI. V lost 6 bases, J lost 0 bases, and 15 bases lay in between. The CDR3 region has the DNA TGTGCCAGCAGCCCTCCAGCTCGGAGCTCCTACGAGCAGTACTTC. It is translated as CASSPPARSSYEQYF.

V gene TRBV9 combines with J gene TRBJ2-1, with D perhaps TRBD1 or TRBD2 (5 bases each). Trimming stripped 4 bases from V and 5 bases from J, with 13 bases between. This CDR3 is 14 amino acids long. Germline V gene sequence: CDR1 SGDLS, CDR2 YYNGEE. CDR3 coding DNA: TGTGCCAGCAGCCCCTTCGGGGCAAACAATGAGCAGTTCTTC. This encodes CASSPFGANNEQFF. Drawing the rest from reference TRBV9 and TRBJ2-1, the complete variable domain is DSGVTQTPKHLITATGQRVTLRCSPRSGDLSVYWYQQSLDQGLQFLIQYYNGEERAKGNILERFSAQQFPDLHSELNLSSLELGDSALYFCASSPFGANNEQFFGPGTRLTVL.

Here the CDR3 reads CASSAGRRGQGSPEQYF. The CDR3, as DNA: TGTGCCAGCAGTGCCGGCCGTCGGGGACAGGGATCGCCCGAGCAGTACTTC. The gene calls are TRBV5-4 and TRBJ2-7, with 9 bases fitting TRBD1. This CDR3 contains 17 residues. Germline lookup yields CDR1 SGHNT and CDR2 YYREEE (reference sequence). Trimming took 5 bases from V and 6 from J; bases not matched to a gene: 18. Complete variable domain (other parts from reference TRBV5-4 and TRBJ2-7): ETGVTQSPTHLIKTRGQQVTLRCSSQSGHNTVSWYQQALGQGPQFIFQYYREEENGRGNFPPRFSGLQFPNYSSELNVNALELDDSALYLCASSAGRRGQGSPEQYFGPGTRLTVT.

The chain carries TRBV4-1 and TRBJ2-3; 7 nucleotides align to TRBD2. The J segment lost 6 bases and the V segment lost 4 bases, leaving 7 bases of the junction unmatched. This CDR3 region has 14 residues. Germline lookup yields CDR1 MGHRA and CDR2 YSYEKL. This chain's CDR3 is CASSLGLGGDTQYF. CDR3 nucleotides: TGCGCCAGCAGCCTCGGATTGGGGGGGGATACGCAGTATTTT.

This chain joins TRBV30 and TRBJ1-1, with no clear D. V was shortened by 0 bases and J by 0 bases, with 2 bases between the two germline ends. Germline CDR1 and CDR2: GTSNPN and SVGIG (reference sequence). The CDR3 spans 12 residues. The CDR3 nucleotides are TGTGCCTGGAGTGTTGTGAACACTGAAGCTTTCTTT. This translates into CAWSVVNTEAFF. Combining the CDR3 with reference TRBV30 and TRBJ1-1 gives the whole variable domain SQTIHQWPATLVQPVGSPLSLECTVEGTSNPNLYWYRQAAGRGLQLLFYSVGIGQISSEVPQNLSASRPQDRQFILSSKKLLLSDSGFYLCAWSVVNTEAFFGQGTRLTVV.

This rearrangement joins TRBV12-3 or TRBV12-4 to TRBJ2-7; weak D call: TRBD1 (6 bases). V lost 3 bases, J lost 2 bases, and 8 bases lay in between. This CDR3 spans 13 amino acids. DNA of the CDR3: TGTGCCAGCAGTTTGAAGGGGGCCTACGAGCAGTACTTC. It encodes CASSLKGAYEQYF.

The rearrangement links TRBV7-9 to TRBJ2-7; D is perhaps TRBD1 or TRBD2 (5 bases each). V dropped 5 bases and J dropped 4 bases, with 21 bases sitting between them. The germline CDR1 and CDR2 sequences are SEHNR and FQNEAQ (reference sequence). This CDR3 has 16 residues. The CDR3 coding sequence is TGTGCCAGCAGCCACGACCGGGACCCAGGACCTTACGAGCAGTACTTC. Protein: CASSHDRDPGPYEQYF.

This rearrangement joins TRBV6-2 or TRBV6-3 to TRBJ2-1; D might be TRBD2 (6 bases). CDR1 is MNHEY, CDR2 SVGEGT, per germline. V shed 0 bases and J shed 3 bases, with 9 bases lying between them. This CDR3 has 15 amino acids. CDR3 DNA sequence: TGTGCCAGCAGTTACTCTGCGGGAAGCTACAATGAGCAGTTCTTC. Translated: CASSYSAGSYNEQFF.